This is a list of T cell receptor beta chains from one sample in a study of blood T cell repertoires in COVID-19. The repertoire was sequenced with immunoSEQ multiplex PCR; TCRdb's copy has only in-frame clones and lacks some. The sample gives a few hundred thousand clones, 83% of which show up once; around 1.3% is in the top ten. The sequencing sample was made of peripheral blood. Receptors were obtained from a woman in her 30s with COVID-19, enrolled during active disease. Each CDR3 is given with its conserved first and last residue. The D gene is left open where the match is weak. Clone sizes are given selectively: once, few, many, or a class where the clone is expanded.

TRBJ1-1	.	.	TRBV30	TGTGCCTGGAGTGTATATACGGGGACTGAAGCTTTCTTT	CAWSVYTGTEAFF
TRBJ2-5	.	TRBD2	TRBV2	TGTGCCAGCAGTGAAGCCCTACTCCCGGACCCGGGGGGCCAAGAGACCCAGTACTTC	CASSEALLPDPGGQETQYF
TRBJ1-2	.	TRBD1	TRBV18	TGTGCCAGCTCACCTATAACAGGGGTTCTTGGCTACACCTTC	CASSPITGVLGYTF
TRBJ2-5	.	.	TRBV19	TGTGCCAGTAGCACCTTAAGAGGGATTGGACTAAGGGGAGAGACCCAGTACTTC	CASSTLRGIGLRGETQYF
TRBJ2-2	.	TRBD1	TRBV19	TGTGCCAGTAGTCACCTGGGACAGGGTAGAATGAACACCGGGGAGCTGTTTTTT	CASSHLGQGRMNTGELFF
TRBJ2-7	once	.	TRBV28	TGTGCCAGCAGCCTAACCGGGATCCCCTACGAGCAGTACTTC	CASSLTGIPYEQYF
TRBJ2-2	.	.	TRBV27	TGTGCCAGCGGCCCTAGGGGGGGTCCTTACACCGGGGAGCTGTTTTTT	CASGPRGGPYTGELFF
TRBJ1-1	.	TRBD1	TRBV18	TGTGCCAGCTCACCAGGAATGACAGGGGGCGGTCCCGTGGTAACTGAAGCTTTCTTT	CASSPGMTGGGPVVTEAFF
TRBJ2-1	.	TRBD1	TRBV6-1	TGTGCCAGCAGTGAAGCGGAGGGGACAGGGGGCAATGAGCAGTTCTTC	CASSEAEGTGGNEQFF
TRBJ2-3	.	TRBD1	TRBV5-4	TGTGCCAGCAGCTTGCGTACCGGGACAGGGGGGGATACGCAGTATTTT	CASSLRTGTGGDTQYF
TRBJ2-7	once	.	TRBV14	TGTGCCAGCAGCTTCACTGGCGAGCAGTACTTC	CASSFTGEQYF
TRBJ1-1	.	.	TRBV7-9	TGTGCCAGCAGCGTCCGGGAGGGCACTGAAGCTTTCTTT	CASSVREGTEAFF
TRBJ2-2	.	TRBD2	TRBV7-6	TGTGCCAGCAGCTTAGGACTAGCGGGAGGGGTCGGGGAGCTGTTTTTT	CASSLGLAGGVGELFF
TRBJ1-4	few	.	TRBV30	TGTGCCTGGAGTGAAGGGATTCGAGCCGGGATGAATGAAAAACTGTTTTTT	CAWSEGIRAGMNEKLFF
TRBJ2-3	.	TRBD2	TRBV6-2/TRBV6-3	TGTGCCAGCAGTTACTCGACTAGCGGGAGGGCAGATACGCAGTATTTT	CASSYSTSGRADTQYF
TRBJ1-4	.	.	TRBV30	TGTGCCTGGAGGAAGCGCCAACACCCAACGGGGGTCGGGGAAAAACTGTTTTTT	CAWRKRQHPTGVGEKLFF
TRBJ1-2	.	.	TRBV2	TGTGCCAGCAGTGGGAGAGGGCCGGGACTCTATGGCTACACCTTC	CASSGRGPGLYGYTF
TRBJ1-2	.	TRBD1	TRBV9	TGTGCCAGCAGCGGGGGACAGAGGGCGCTGGGCTACACCTTC	CASSGGQRALGYTF
TRBJ1-2	.	.	TRBV27	TGTGCCAGCAGTTCCCGTAGGGGGGGCGATAACTATGGCTACACCTTC	CASSSRRGGDNYGYTF
TRBJ2-1	.	.	TRBV28	TGTGCCAGCAGTTTCGAGACTAGGATGGATGAGCAGTTCTTC	CASSFETRMDEQFF
TRBJ1-6	.	.	TRBV3-1/TRBV3-2	TGTGCCAGCAGCCAAGATGGGGGGAGGAATTCACCCCTCCACTTT	CASSQDGGRNSPLHF
TRBJ1-2	.	.	TRBV11-1	TGTGCCAGCAGCCAGGACCGGGACACCGCCCACACCTTC	CASSQDRDTAHTF
TRBJ1-6	.	TRBD1	TRBV9	TGTGCCAGCAGCGTCCGACAGGGGGCTAATTCACCCCTCCACTTT	CASSVRQGANSPLHF
TRBJ2-7	.	TRBD1	TRBV3-1/TRBV3-2	TGTGCCAGCAGCCCCCTGGTTGGGGACAGCTACGAGCAGTACTTC	CASSPLVGDSYEQYF
TRBJ1-2	.	.	TRBV6-6	TGTGCCAGCAGTTACTCGGTGGCGGCCCCGGGCTATGGCTACACCTTC	CASSYSVAAPGYGYTF
TRBJ2-7	.	TRBD1	TRBV28	TGTGCCAGCAGTTTGACAGGGACCTACGAGCAGTACTTC	CASSLTGTYEQYF
TRBJ2-2	.	TRBD1	TRBV5-1	TGCGCCAGCGGCCGGGACAGCTCGAACACCGGGGAGCTGTTTTTT	CASGRDSSNTGELFF
TRBJ1-1	.	.	TRBV12-3/TRBV12-4	TGTGCCAGCAGCCCAGACAGAGGCACTGAAGCTTTCTTT	CASSPDRGTEAFF
TRBJ1-2	.	.	TRBV6-1	TGTGCCAGCAGTGAAGTAAAGCCCGCGAATTATGGCTACACCTTC	CASSEVKPANYGYTF
TRBJ1-2	.	.	TRBV5-1	TGCGCCAGCAGCTTGGGGGGACAAAAGGATCGTGGCTACACCTTC	CASSLGGQKDRGYTF
TRBJ1-1	.	.	TRBV9	TGTGCCAGCAGCGTAGATCAGGGAGGGACTGAAGCTTTCTTT	CASSVDQGGTEAFF
TRBJ2-1	.	TRBD1	TRBV28	TGTGCCAGCAGTCAAGACAGGGGTTATTACAATGAGCAGTTCTTC	CASSQDRGYYNEQFF
TRBJ2-7	.	.	TRBV12-3/TRBV12-4	TGTGCCAGCAGTTTATCCATCGGCGAGCAGTACTTC	CASSLSIGEQYF
TRBJ2-2	.	.	TRBV30	TGTGCCTGGAGATATACTTTCAGGGTAACGGGGGAGCTGTTTTTT	CAWRYTFRVTGELFF
TRBJ2-5	.	.	TRBV6-2/TRBV6-3	TGTGCCAGCAGTTACTATGGGCAGGGTCGAGGGACCCAGTACTTC	CASSYYGQGRGTQYF
TRBJ1-5	.	.	TRBV7-2	TGTGCCAGCAGCTTAAGAGCTAGTGCGTTGGATCAGCCCCAGCATTTT	CASSLRASALDQPQHF
TRBJ2-1	.	.	TRBV2	TGTGCCAGCAGTGAAGAGGTACTAGCACTAGAGCAGTTCTTC	CASSEEVLALEQFF
TRBJ1-2	.	.	TRBV9	TGTGCCAGCAGCGTAGCGCCGGGAAGTGGTGGCTACACCTTC	CASSVAPGSGGYTF
TRBJ2-3	.	TRBD1	TRBV19	TGTGCCACACAGGGGTCGGGATGGACCCGGAGCACAGATACGCAGTATTTT	CATQGSGWTRSTDTQYF
TRBJ1-6	.	.	TRBV25-1	TGTGCCAGCAGTGTATACAGTGATTCACCCCTCCACTTT	CASSVYSDSPLHF
TRBJ2-3	.	TRBD1	TRBV7-8	TGTGCCAGCAGCCCACTCCGGGACAGCCTGAGCACAGATACGCAGTATTTT	CASSPLRDSLSTDTQYF
TRBJ2-2	many	.	TRBV7-9	TGTGCCAGCAGCTCTAACACCGGGGAGCTGTTTTTT	CASSSNTGELFF
TRBJ2-3	.	TRBD2	TRBV5-6	TGTGCCAGCAGCCTGACTAGCGGGGGGTTTAACACAGATACGCAGTATTTT	CASSLTSGGFNTDTQYF
TRBJ2-1	.	.	TRBV12-3/TRBV12-4	TGTGCCTCCGGGACAACCTACAATGAGCAGTTCTTC	CASGTTYNEQFF
TRBJ2-7	.	.	TRBV2	TGTGCCAGCAGTGCTGGCGGGACTTACGGCGAGCAGTACTTC	CASSAGGTYGEQYF
TRBJ2-1	.	TRBD2	TRBV6-5	TGTGCCAGCAGTTACTCGACTCTAGCGGGTTACAATGAGCAGTTCTTC	CASSYSTLAGYNEQFF
TRBJ1-2	.	.	TRBV7-9	TGTGCCAGCAGCCGAACCCAGGGACTCCCGAACTATGGCTACACCTTC	CASSRTQGLPNYGYTF
TRBJ1-3	once	.	TRBV5-1	TGCGCCAGCAGCTTTAATTCCGGAAACACCATATATTTT	CASSFNSGNTIYF
TRBJ2-3	once	.	TRBV28	TGTGCCAGCAGTTTCTCGATGGCGGGGTTTGAGTATTTT	CASSFSMAGFEYF
TRBJ2-3	.	.	TRBV13	TGTGCCAGCAGCTTAGCTAGCTTCCGTAACACAGATACGCAGTATTTT	CASSLASFRNTDTQYF
TRBJ2-7	.	TRBD1	TRBV3-1/TRBV3-2	TGTGCCAGCAGCCAAGGGGGACAGGGAACCTACGAGCAGTACTTC	CASSQGGQGTYEQYF
TRBJ2-3	once	.	TRBV21-1	TGTGCCAGCAGCACGGCGGGAGGGTCCTCGACACTAACTAGCACAGATACGCAGTATTTT	CASSTAGGSSTLTSTDTQYF
TRBJ1-3	.	.	TRBV4-2	TGTGCCAGCAGCCAACTGACGACAGGTTACTCTGGAAACACCATATATTTT	CASSQLTTGYSGNTIYF
TRBJ2-5	.	.	TRBV28	TGTGCCAGCAGTTTATCGCAGGGACATATTCAAGAGACCCAGTACTTC	CASSLSQGHIQETQYF
TRBJ2-7	.	TRBD1	TRBV2	TGTGCCAGCAGTGGGGACAGGGGGGTGGTCTACTTC	CASSGDRGVVYF
TRBJ1-1	.	TRBD1	TRBV28	TGTGCCAGCAGACAGGGGTACCGATTTACTGAAGCTTTCTTT	CASRQGYRFTEAFF
TRBJ1-2	.	.	TRBV6-5	TGTGCCAGCAGTTACTCGAGGGGGGGGAGACGAAGCTACACCTTC	CASSYSRGGRRSYTF
TRBJ1-3	.	TRBD1	TRBV6-5	TGTGCCAGCAGAGACAGGGGGCAGGATGGAAACACCATATATTTT	CASRDRGQDGNTIYF
TRBJ1-1	.	.	TRBV7-9	TGTGCCAGCAGCTTAAAGAGCCGCACTGAAGCTTTCTTT	CASSLKSRTEAFF
TRBJ2-7	.	.	TRBV14	TGTGTATATGAGGGGGACCCCTACGAGCAGTACTTC	CVYEGDPYEQYF